Listed here are 14 T cell receptor beta chains from one sample, sequenced in a study of T-cell reconstitution after alpha-beta-depleted transplantation in children. This sample's TCRbeta library carried unique molecular identifier barcodes. TCRdb itself ran the PCR reads through MiXCR, one entry per CDR3 protein. The profile shows roughly 610,000 distinct CDR3 sequences, over 9.5% of them singletons. Sample: PBMCs from the stem cell graft donor, taken from the stem cell graft. These receptors were obtained from a human donor who donated a stem cell graft to a child with acute myeloid leukemia.

This clonotype was counted a few times. The chain joins TRBV29-1 to TRBJ2-3, with 9 bases aligning to TRBD2. The V gene's germline CDR1 is SQVTM and CDR2 ANQGSEA. This CDR3 is 17 amino acids long. V was pared by 6 bases and J by 2 bases, with 15 bases of the junction left unmatched. The CDR3 sequence is CSVGLAGEPRLTDTQYF. CDR3 nucleotides: TGCAGCGTGGGACTAGCAGGGGAACCCCGGCTCACAGATACGCAGTATTTT.

This CDR3 reads CASTNSGGPYNEQFF. In DNA, the CDR3 is TGTGCCAGCACCAACTCGGGAGGGCCCTACAATGAGCAGTTCTTC. The chain employs TRBV28 and TRBJ2-1, with 8 bases identical to TRBD2. This CDR3 has 15 amino acids. The germline CDR1 and CDR2 sequences are MDHEN and SYDVKM. V was pared by 7 bases and J by 2 bases, with 7 bases of the junction left unmatched.

The V and J genes are TRBV6-1 and TRBJ2-1; 13 bases align to TRBD2. Trimming removed 5 bases from V and 8 bases from J; junction bases left unmatched: 6. The CDR3 is made up of 15 amino acids. Germline V gene sequence: CDR1 MNHNS, CDR2 SASEGT. The CDR3 coding sequence is TGTGCCAGCAGTCCACTAGCGGGAGGGACGTATGAGCAGTTCTTC. Its translation is CASSPLAGGTYEQFF.

This chain links TRBV24-1 with TRBJ2-1; a possible D gene is TRBD2 (6 bases). The V end lost 1 base, the J end lost 6 bases, and 18 bases lay between the germline ends. The CDR3 totals 17 residues. Germline loops: CDR1 KGHDR, CDR2 SFDVKD. CDR3 coding DNA: TGTGCCACCAGTGATTTACCGAGCGGGCCTAGGGGCAATGAGCAGTTCTTC. Encoded protein: CATSDLPSGPRGNEQFF.

This clonotype was seen a few times. CDR3 bases: TGTGCCACAAAGGCAAGGCAGGGAGGCACAGATACGCAGTATTTT. Protein product: CATKARQGGTDTQYF. The chain joins TRBV15 to TRBJ2-3, with D possibly called TRBD1 or TRBD2 (5 bases each). The V end lost 9 bases, the J end lost 1 base, and 17 bases lay between the germline ends. Germline values: CDR1 LNHNV, CDR2 YYDKDF (reference sequence). This CDR3 has 15 residues. Full variable domain (missing parts from reference TRBV15 and TRBJ2-3): DAMVIQNPRYQVTQFGKPVTLSCSQTLNHNVMYWYQQKSSQAPKLLFHYYDKDFNNEADTPDNFQSRRPNTSFCFLDIRSPGLGDTAMYLCATKARQGGTDTQYFGPGTRLTVL.

Only a few counts were recorded for this clonotype. This chain joins TRBV12-3 or TRBV12-4 and TRBJ2-7; D uncertain. V gave up 9 bases and J gave up 2 bases, with 17 bases separating them. CDR3 size: 14 residues. This CDR3 reads CASQAALGTYEQYF. The CDR3 DNA follows: TGTGCCAGTCAGGCAGCCCTAGGCACCTACGAGCAGTACTTC.

This rearrangement joins TRBV12-3 or TRBV12-4 to TRBJ1-5; D gene unclear. Trimming removed 1 base at V and 2 bases at J, with 9 bases between. This CDR3 has 15 residues. The CDR3 DNA is TGTGCCAGCAGTTTAGGCGAGCCTGGCAATCAGCCCCAGCATTTT. As protein: CASSLGEPGNQPQHF.

This clonotype was detected a few times. CDR3 sequence reads: CSASTIKPGANVLTF. For the CDR3, the DNA is TGCAGTGCTAGTACCATTAAGCCTGGGGCCAACGTCCTGACTTTC. The chain employs TRBV20-1 and TRBJ2-6; D is unresolved. Germline lookup yields CDR1 DFQATT and CDR2 SNEGSKA (reference sequence). CDR3 length: 15 amino acids. With 3 bases removed from V and 2 bases from J, the gap between germline ends came to 11 bases.

This chain joins TRBV27 and TRBJ1-2, with 7 positions matching TRBD1. The germline V gene has CDR1 MNHEY and CDR2 SMNVEV (reference sequence). V trimming: 6 bases; J trimming: 5 bases; junction bases outside the gene matches: 6. This CDR3 comprises 13 residues. The CDR3 spells CASRRTGDYGYTF. CDR3 sequence (DNA): TGTGCCAGCAGGAGAACAGGGGATTATGGCTACACCTTC.

There are a few counts of this clonotype. The gene calls are TRBV7-3 and TRBJ2-5, with D maybe TRBD2 (5 bases). V was pared by 4 bases and J by 7 bases, with 10 bases between. CDR3 length: 12 residues. Germline CDR1 is SGHTA and CDR2 is FQGTGA. Here the CDR3 reads CASSSSEGTQYF. The DNA for the CDR3 is TGTGCCAGCAGCTCTTCCGAGGGGACCCAGTACTTC.

This clonotype showed up many times. The V gene is TRBV20-1, the J gene TRBJ2-1; 8 bases align to TRBD2. Trimming removed 1 base from V and 4 bases from J; junction bases left unmatched: 3. This CDR3 has 14 amino acids. The germline V gene encodes CDR1 DFQATT and CDR2 SNEGSKA (reference sequence). DNA of the CDR3: TGCAGTGCTAGAGGTAGCGGGATGTACAATGAGCAGTTCTTC. It is translated as CSARGSGMYNEQFF.

Many counts were recorded for this clonotype. The chain combines TRBV5-1 with TRBJ1-6; D unresolved. Looked up from germline, CDR1 is SGHRS and CDR2 is YFSETQ. V lost 0 bases to trimming and J lost 5 bases, with 9 bases between them. This CDR3 has 15 amino acids. CDR3 coding DNA: TGCGCCAGCAGCTTGGTCCCGGAAAATAATTCACCCCTCCACTTT. Encoded protein: CASSLVPENNSPLHF. The variable domain in full, with the rest retrieved from reference TRBV5-1 and TRBJ1-6, is KAGVTQTPRYLIKTRGQQVTLSCSPISGHRSVSWYQQTPGQGLQFLFEYFSETQRNKGNFPGRFSGRQFSNSRSEMNVSTLELGDSALYLCASSLVPENNSPLHFGNGTRLTVT.

In its sample, this clonotype was seen a few times. The rearrangement uses TRBV12-3 or TRBV12-4 and TRBJ1-5, with 8 bases that match TRBD1. V lost 3 bases and J lost 7; bases outside the gene matches: 5. This CDR3 is built from 14 residues. CDR3 DNA sequence: TGTGCCAGCAGTTTCAGGACAGGGAAACAGCCCCAGCATTTT. It yields the protein CASSFRTGKQPQHF.

This clonotype was observed a few times. This sequence joins TRBV24-1 and TRBJ2-1; 7 positions agree with TRBD1. CDR1 KGHDR and CDR2 SFDVKD come from the germline V gene. V dropped 5 bases and J dropped 6; count of bases not matched to a gene: 6. The length of the CDR3 is 14 residues. Written as DNA, the CDR3 is TGTGCCACCAGTGCCACGGACAGGCTCAATGAGCAGTTCTTC. It yields the protein CATSATDRLNEQFF.